Below, one T cell receptor beta chain is given with its context. Its antigen remains unknown. In building TCR beta libraries, iRepertoire HTBI primers were used together with Arm-PCR of CDR3 regions. One entry per CDR3 protein results from TCRdb running MiXCR on the multiplex PCR reads. The data contain 350,000 to 550,000 distinct CDR3 sequences, roughly 15% of them singletons. Time point indicated: newly diagnosed GD, antithyroid drugs for less than 3 months. Generation of the TCR library employed RNA extracted from PBMCs. This specimen comes from a study of regulatory T cells in long-lasting Graves disease. Study information: Antithyroid drugs had been given to newly diagnosed Graves' patients for under 3 months.

Germline V gene sequence: CDR1 LGHNT, CDR2 FRNRAP. Trimming stripped 8 bases from V and 14 bases from J, with 22 bases between. The CDR3 is 13 residues long. Findings and caveats of the study: Thyroid tissue went unstudied; only peripheral blood was examined.

Another study also made use of these data, one on T cells in Graves' hyperthyroidism and ophthalmopathy. As that study records: Patients aged 18 to 65 had newly diagnosed hyperthyroidism of under 2 months' duration. The primer set for the first-round RT-PCR of the TCR CDR3 was HTBI.

The clonotype was recovered from a woman aged 18-29 years with Graves disease. Material: peripheral blood mononuclear cells (PBMCs), obtained at new diagnosis, from a patient treated with antithyroid drugs. V gene TRBV12-5 combines with J gene TRBJ2-1; D may be TRBD2 (6 bases). CDR3 amino acids: CASSGSGVPGKFF. The DNA for the CDR3 is TGTGCTAGTAGTGGTTCGGGGGTACCCGGGAAGTTCTTC.